These 17 T cell receptor beta chains originate from one sample sequenced in a study of CD8 T cells in Susac syndrome. With random hexamers, reverse transcription was performed on about 0.45 to 1 ug of RNA. TCRdb used MiXCR to reprocess the immunoSEQ multiplex PCR reads, holding one entry per CDR3 protein. The repertoire has roughly 150,000 distinct CDR3 sequences, nearly 97% of them found once; the top ten carry 0.14% to 0.15%. Sequencing was done on a sample of CD8+ T cells from PBMCs. These TCRs come from a human donor with multiple sclerosis.

This chain links TRBV6-6 with TRBJ1-5; D gene ambiguous. This CDR3 has 9 residues. CDR1 MNHNY and CDR2 SVGAGI come from the germline V gene (reference sequence). V shed 6 bases and J shed 10 bases, with 4 bases lying between them. CDR3 in DNA: TGTGCCAGCAGCCCACCCCAGCATTTT. Translated: CASSPPQHF.

V and J are TRBV3-1 and TRBJ2-2; 7 positions agree with TRBD1. Looked up from germline, CDR1 is LGHDT and CDR2 is YNNKEL (reference sequence). The CDR3 length is 14 residues. After removal of 1 base from V and 7 bases from J, the junction contained 3 bases not matched to a gene. The CDR3 DNA is TGTGCCAGCAGCCAAGTACAGGGGAACGGGGAGCTGTTTTTT. This translates into CASSQVQGNGELFF.

The chain carries TRBV5-4 and TRBJ2-3; possibly TRBD1 or TRBD2 for D (5 bases each). Between the trimmed V and J ends, which lost 9 bases and 4 bases, there was a span of 18 bases. From germline, CDR1 is SGHNT and CDR2 YYREEE (reference sequence). The length of the CDR3 is 14 residues. The CDR3 loop reads CATTGPLIPDTQYF. DNA of the CDR3: TGTGCCACCACGGGGCCCCTAATCCCAGATACGCAGTATTTT.

V usage is TRBV27 and J usage is TRBJ1-6; D not certain. V lost 3 bases, J lost 10 bases, and 16 bases lay in between. The CDR3 has 15 amino acids. Germline loops: CDR1 MNHEY, CDR2 SMNVEV (reference sequence). The CDR3 DNA follows: TGTGCCAGCAGTTTTCTACCGGCCGCATTGTCACCCCTCCACTTT. This gives the protein CASSFLPAALSPLHF.

This chain links TRBV20-1 with TRBJ2-7, with 7 bases matching TRBD1. Germline values: CDR1 DFQATT, CDR2 SNEGSKA (reference sequence). The CDR3 is made up of 15 amino acids. V dropped 0 bases and J dropped 2; count of bases not matched to a gene: 7. Here the CDR3 reads CSAREGTVLPYEQYF. The CDR3 coding sequence is TGCAGTGCTAGAGAAGGGACAGTTCTCCCCTACGAGCAGTACTTC.

The chain joins TRBV19 to TRBJ1-1; TRBD1 matches 7 bases. The CDR3 is 14 amino acids. Looked up from germline, CDR1 is LNHDA and CDR2 is SQIVND (reference sequence). With V trimmed by 6 bases and J by 4 bases, 8 bases remained unmatched. The DNA of the CDR3 is TGTGCCAGTAGGTCTAGGGGGCAGATCACTGAAGCTTTCTTT. This encodes CASRSRGQITEAFF.

The chain joins TRBV7-9 to TRBJ2-3; 7 positions agree with TRBD1. Unmatched junction bases numbered 14, after V lost 3 bases and J lost 2 bases. Germline CDR1 reads SEHNR; CDR2 reads FQNEAQ (reference sequence). The CDR3 runs 18 residues. The CDR3 DNA follows: TGTGCCAGCAGCTTGGCAGGGGGTTCCCTCTTACACACAGATACGCAGTATTTT. It specifies CASSLAGGSLLHTDTQYF.

The gene calls are TRBV10-3 and TRBJ2-5; the D gene is possibly TRBD2 (6 bases). CDR1 and CDR2 from the germline V gene are ENHRY and SYGVKD. V gave up 6 bases and J gave up 5 bases, with 13 bases separating them. CDR3 size: 13 residues. The DNA for the CDR3 is TGTGCCATCAGGATGGAGGAGGGTGAGACCCAGTACTTC. Protein sequence: CAIRMEEGETQYF.

J is TRBJ2-5 and V is TRBV11-1; 8 nucleotides match TRBD1. CDR1 and CDR2 (germline): SGHAT, FQDESV (reference sequence). The CDR3 spans 12 residues. Losses at the gene ends were 8 bases for V and 5 bases for J; bases not matched to a gene: 4. The CDR3 is CASGGQVETQYF. The CDR3 DNA reads as TGTGCCAGCGGGGGACAGGTGGAGACCCAGTACTTC.

The gene calls are TRBV29-1 and TRBJ1-2; TRBD1 aligns across 10 bases. Germline lookup yields CDR1 SQVTM and CDR2 ANQGSEA. Trimming cost V 6 bases and J 8 bases; bases outside gene matches: 15. The CDR3 spans 15 residues. Here the CDR3 reads CSVPPRDRGLGGYTF. CDR3 DNA sequence: TGCAGCGTCCCACCCCGGGACAGGGGCCTTGGGGGCTACACCTTC.

The CDR3 loop is CASSLDGRWSSTEQYV. CDR3 coding DNA: TGCGCCAGCAGCTTGGATGGTCGGTGGTCCTCAACGGAGCAGTACGTC. V gene TRBV5-1 combines with J gene TRBJ2-7; the D is unclear. In germline, CDR1 is SGHRS, CDR2 YFSETQ. CDR3 length: 16 residues. The V end was cut by 0 bases, the J end by 7 bases, with 20 bases between.

CDR3 sequence reads: CASSPGPGRGRTDTQYF. As DNA, the CDR3 is TGCGCCAGCAGCCCGGGCCCGGGGCGGGGTCGCACAGATACGCAGTATTTT. This chain connects TRBV5-1 to TRBJ2-3; TRBD2 might be the D (6 bases). The CDR3 consists of 17 residues. V was clipped by 4 bases and J by 1 base, with 19 bases between them. In germline, CDR1 is SGHRS, CDR2 YFSETQ.

This chain uses TRBV29-1 with TRBJ2-7, with D unresolved. This CDR3 is 14 amino acids long. Germline V gene data show CDR1 as SQVTM and CDR2 as ANQGSEA. V dropped 2 bases and J dropped 3 bases, with 14 bases sitting between them. This CDR3 is CSVELAKGYYEQYF. CDR3 sequence (DNA): TGCAGCGTTGAACTGGCCAAAGGGTACTACGAGCAGTACTTC.

The CDR3 nucleotides read TGCAGTGCTACCGGGACAGGGGCCCACTATGGCTACACCTTC. Protein product: CSATGTGAHYGYTF. The J gene is TRBJ1-2, the V gene TRBV20-1, with 10 positions matching TRBD1. This CDR3 is built from 14 residues. Unmatched junction bases numbered 5, after V lost 4 bases and J lost 3 bases. Germline CDR1 reads DFQATT; CDR2 reads SNEGSKA (reference sequence).

The CDR3, as DNA: TGTGCCAGCAGCTTAGCGGGGCAATATGGGAACCGCTATTCACCCCTCCACTTT. Translated, it gives CASSLAGQYGNRYSPLHF. The rearrangement joins TRBV5-6 to TRBJ1-6, with a possible D match to TRBD1 (5 bases). Deletions cut 2 bases from V and 8 bases from J, with 23 bases between. Germline CDR1 reads SGHDT; CDR2 reads YYEEEE. CDR3 size: 18 residues.

This chain links TRBV20-1 with TRBJ1-1; TRBD1 is a possible D gene (5 bases). The CDR3 runs to 18 residues. The germline V gene encodes CDR1 DFQATT and CDR2 SNEGSKA (reference sequence). V was shortened by 5 bases and J by 2 bases, with 27 bases between the two germline ends. The CDR3 protein is CSAAQIGGVGRLNTEAFF. The CDR3 region has the DNA TGCAGTGCTGCCCAAATTGGGGGGGTAGGGCGTCTAAACACTGAAGCTTTCTTT.

The chain combines TRBV12-5 with TRBJ2-5; D call uncertain. The length of the CDR3 is 15 residues. The V and J ends lost 2 bases and 5 bases respectively, with 15 bases between them. Germline values: CDR1 LGHNT, CDR2 FRNRAP. The CDR3 DNA is TGTGCTAGTGGTTTGTCCCGGGCCTATAGGGAGACCCAGTACTTC. It yields the protein CASGLSRAYRETQYF.